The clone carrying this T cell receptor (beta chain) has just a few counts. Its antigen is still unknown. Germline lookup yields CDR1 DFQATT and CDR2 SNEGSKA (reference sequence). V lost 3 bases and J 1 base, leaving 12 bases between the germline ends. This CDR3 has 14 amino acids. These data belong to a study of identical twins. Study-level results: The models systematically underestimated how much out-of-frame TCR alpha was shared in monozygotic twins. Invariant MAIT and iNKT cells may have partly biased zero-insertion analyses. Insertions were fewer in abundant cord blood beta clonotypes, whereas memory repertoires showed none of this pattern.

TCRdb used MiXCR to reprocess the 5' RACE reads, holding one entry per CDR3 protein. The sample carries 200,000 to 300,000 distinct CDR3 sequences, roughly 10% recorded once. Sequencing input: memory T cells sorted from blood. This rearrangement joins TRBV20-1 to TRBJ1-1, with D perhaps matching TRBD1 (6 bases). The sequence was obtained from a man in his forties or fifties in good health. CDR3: CSASGGRGNTEAFF. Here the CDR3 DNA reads TGCAGTGCTAGTGGGGGGCGCGGGAACACTGAAGCTTTCTTT.